Listed below are T cell receptor beta chains from one sample, sequenced in a study of blood T cell repertoires in COVID-19. The assay was immunoSEQ multiplex PCR, and TCRdb's table has in-frame clones only and misses some. The sample lists 330,000 or so clones, more than 85% seen once, with 2.5% to 3% in the top ten. Sequenced sample: PBMCs or T cells enriched from blood (not recorded which). The source is a young woman who had recovered from COVID-19. Each CDR3 is given with its conserved first and last residue. A D gene is named only where the DNA matches it firmly. For some rows the clone size is stated as once, few or many, or as a class when expanded; others skip it.

clone_size	v_call	j_call	d_call	cdr3_nt	cdr3_aa
NA	TRBV5-6	TRBJ1-1	TRBD1	TGTGCCAGCAGCCGCGGGACAGAAGTCATGAACACTGAAGCTTTCTTT	CASSRGTEVMNTEAFF
NA	TRBV25-1	TRBJ1-3	TRBD1	TGTGCCACCCGAGAGGGGGCCCCTAGCTCTGGAAACACCATATATTTT	CATREGAPSSGNTIYF
NA	TRBV10-3	TRBJ2-3	TRBD1	TGTGCCATCAGTGAACAGGGGAGCACAGATACGCAGTATTTT	CAISEQGSTDTQYF
NA	TRBV18	TRBJ2-5	NA	TGTGCCAGCTCACCGGACAGCCAAGAGACCCAGTACTTC	CASSPDSQETQYF
NA	TRBV10-3	TRBJ1-5	NA	TGTGCCATCAGTGAGTCTGCAGGGGCACAGCAGCCCCAGCATTTT	CAISESAGAQQPQHF
NA	TRBV7-9	TRBJ1-2	NA	TGTGCCAGCAGCCTCGACAGCTATGGCTACACCTTC	CASSLDSYGYTF
NA	TRBV9	TRBJ2-3	TRBD1	TGTGCCAGCAGCGGGATTAGGGGGCTGAGCACAGATACGCAGTATTTT	CASSGIRGLSTDTQYF
NA	TRBV2	TRBJ2-7	NA	TGTGCCAGCAGGGACTCTAGCAACGAGCAGTACTTC	CASRDSSNEQYF
NA	TRBV30	TRBJ1-1	NA	TGTGCCTGGAGAAGGGGTAGTGAAGCTTTCTTT	CAWRRGSEAFF
NA	TRBV11-2	TRBJ2-5	TRBD1	TGTGCCAGCAGCCTGACGAGACAGGGGAAGGAGACCCAGTACTTC	CASSLTRQGKETQYF
NA	TRBV29-1	TRBJ1-5	TRBD1	TGCAGCGTTGCATCAGGGGGTTATCAGCCCCAGCATTTT	CSVASGGYQPQHF
NA	TRBV19	TRBJ1-2	TRBD1	TGTGCCAGTAGTATCGAAGGACAGGGTAACTATGGCTACACCTTC	CASSIEGQGNYGYTF
NA	TRBV29-1	TRBJ2-1	TRBD2	TGCAGCGTTGAAGAGGCGGGAGGGTTCTACAATGAGCAGTTCTTC	CSVEEAGGFYNEQFF
NA	TRBV23-1	TRBJ2-2	NA	TGCGCCGGATTCCGGAAGGGGCCCGGGGAGCTGTTTTTT	CAGFRKGPGELFF
NA	TRBV18	TRBJ2-7	TRBD2	TGTGCCAGCTCCCAAACGCTAGCGGGGGGATTCTACGAGCAGTACTTC	CASSQTLAGGFYEQYF
NA	TRBV29-1	TRBJ2-7	TRBD2	TGCAGCGCCGTGACTAGCGTGAGGAACGAGCAGTACTTC	CSAVTSVRNEQYF
NA	TRBV21-1	TRBJ1-1	NA	TGTGCCAGCATTTCTAGGACGGGAAACACTGAAGCTTTCTTT	CASISRTGNTEAFF
NA	TRBV29-1	TRBJ2-1	TRBD1	TGCAGCGCCACCGGGACAGGGGTCGGTGAGCAGTTCTTC	CSATGTGVGEQFF
NA	TRBV5-6	TRBJ2-7	TRBD1	TGTGCCAGCAGTCACGGGACAGCCTTCTCCTACGAGCAGTACTTC	CASSHGTAFSYEQYF
once	TRBV27	TRBJ1-6	NA	TGTGCCAGCAGTTTCAATGGCGGTAACACCCTCCACTTT	CASSFNGGNTLHF
few	TRBV6-5	TRBJ1-1	NA	TGTGCCAGCACAAATGGGAGGAACACTGAAGCTTTCTTT	CASTNGRNTEAFF
NA	TRBV6-5	TRBJ1-4	TRBD1	TGTGCCAGCAGTTACTCGGGACAGGGGTACGAAAAACTGTTTTTT	CASSYSGQGYEKLFF
NA	TRBV27	TRBJ1-5	TRBD1	TGTGCCAGCAGTTTGACAGGGCCGAGCAATCAGCCCCAGCATTTT	CASSLTGPSNQPQHF
NA	TRBV19	TRBJ1-5	TRBD1	TGTGCCAGTAGTAGAGGGGGCACGGGTCAGCCCCAGCATTTT	CASSRGGTGQPQHF
NA	TRBV5-1	TRBJ1-6	NA	TGCGCCAGCAGCTTGAGTGTTCAGGCCTCCCCACCCCTCCACTTT	CASSLSVQASPPLHF
NA	TRBV4-2	TRBJ2-1	TRBD2	TGTGCCAGCAGCCAACTGTCTAGCGGGAGCGTGGCGTTCTTC	CASSQLSSGSVAFF
NA	TRBV28	TRBJ1-2	TRBD1	TGTGCCAGCAGTCCCCTTCTAGATCGGCAGGGGGGTGGCTACACCTTC	CASSPLLDRQGGGYTF
NA	TRBV5-1	TRBJ2-3	TRBD2	TGCGCCAGCAGCTCATCTAGCGGGATCACAGATACGCAGTATTTT	CASSSSSGITDTQYF
NA	TRBV7-9	TRBJ2-2	NA	TGTGCCAGCAGCTTTTGGCCGTCCGGGGAGCTGTTTTTT	CASSFWPSGELFF
once	TRBV28	TRBJ1-2	TRBD1	TGTGCCAGCAGGGAAACAGGGGCTAACTATGGCTACACCTTC	CASRETGANYGYTF
NA	TRBV6-5	TRBJ2-1	TRBD2	TGTGCCAGCAGTACCGAGACTAGCGCTTACAATGAGCAGTTCTTC	CASSTETSAYNEQFF
NA	TRBV2	TRBJ2-7	NA	TGTGCCAGCAGCGCTACTAGCTACGAGCAGTACTTC	CASSATSYEQYF